This T cell receptor beta chain was retrieved from a study of blood T cell repertoires in COVID-19 (TCRdb year 2020). About the full investigation: Samples from collaborators originated in the United States, Italy and Spain and spanned both the acute and convalescent phases of COVID-19. The repertoires were released in a freely available public database meant as a resource for research on the immune response to SARS-CoV-2. The samples were drawn from two sources: the first 160 participants of the ongoing ImmuneRACE study, and 950 to 1,500 subjects contributed by 6 global collaborators. Subjects who had been exposed to COVID-19, were actively infected with it, or had recovered from it provided the deeply sampled blood TCRbeta repertoires that made up the dataset. HLA class I and class II types, where available, came from metadata supplied by the sample provider rather than from assay-based typing. The material from the prospective study consisted of cDNA or gDNA derived from T cells, B-cell-depleted T cells, or PBMCs. Sample metadata almost always included a de-identified subject ID, COVID-19 status, age in years and sex.

CDR1 and CDR2 (SGHDT, YYEEEE) derive from the germline V gene. The CDR3, from cysteine to phenylalanine, totals 11 residues. The kept DNA is CDR3 alone, 33 bases in frame from the first base. The junction carries 8 bases between V and J, which are trimmed by 5 bases and 5 bases respectively. One collaborating source in Seattle enrolled patients while the patients were actively infected and followed the patients over time throughout the course of disease. Collaborating institutions collected whole blood in K2EDTA tubes following their own protocols. Collaborator samples were shipped for TCRbeta analysis as frozen whole blood, isolated PBMCs, or DNA extracted from either sample type. A single count supports this clone. Its antigen is currently not known. No base qualities exist here, and no much larger clone lies one base off it. TCRbeta CDR3 regions were amplified from genomic DNA by means of the immunoSEQ Assay, a bias-controlled multiplex PCR. Processing in the source paper ran as follows. Nucleated cell counts per sample were estimated from amplification of reference gene primers within the assay. To quantify the absolute abundance of each unique TCRbeta CDR3 rearrangement, sequence reads were collapsed and filtered. Productive Simpson clonality was computed per sample as the square root of Simpson's diversity index over productive rearrangements. Sourced from immuneACCESS, this table was stored by TCRdb with only in-frame sequences that have V and J called. A share of the clones is absent; for the studies checked, an unresolved V gene accounts for under half, and the remainder has no known explanation. The V and J calls and clone size come from that table; D and trimming were worked out from the DNA. This sample holds 250,000 or so clones; 85% to 95% were observed only once. The leading ten clones occupy around 0.86% of the sample.

Here is what the overall study found, with its caveats: The amount of clinical and demographic metadata varied by source and participant and was provided uncurated.

The receptor was isolated from a man in his thirties or forties with COVID-19, enrolled during active disease. The sequence is built from TRBV5-6 and TRBJ2-7; confidence is insufficient to name the D gene. Input material: peripheral blood. The CDR3 is CASSLRDEQYF. The sequenced DNA: TGTGCCAGCAGTCTCCGGGACGAGCAGTACTTC.